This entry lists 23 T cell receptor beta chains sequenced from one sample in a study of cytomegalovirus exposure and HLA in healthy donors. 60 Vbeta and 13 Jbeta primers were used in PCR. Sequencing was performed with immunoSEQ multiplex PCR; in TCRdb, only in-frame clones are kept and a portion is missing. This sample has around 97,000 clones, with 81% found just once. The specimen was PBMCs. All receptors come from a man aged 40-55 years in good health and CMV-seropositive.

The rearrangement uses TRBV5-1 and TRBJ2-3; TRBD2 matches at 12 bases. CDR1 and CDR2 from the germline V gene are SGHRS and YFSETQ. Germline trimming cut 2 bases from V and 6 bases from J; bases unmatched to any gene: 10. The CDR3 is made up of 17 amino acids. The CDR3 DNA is TGCGCCAGCAGCTTAGGGCGACTAGCGGGGGCCGGGGATACGCAGTATTTT. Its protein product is CASSLGRLAGAGDTQYF.

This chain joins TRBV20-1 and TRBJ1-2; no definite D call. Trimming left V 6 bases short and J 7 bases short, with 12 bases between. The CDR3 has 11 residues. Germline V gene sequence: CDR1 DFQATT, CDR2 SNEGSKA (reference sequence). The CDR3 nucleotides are TGCAGTGCATTTTCTCCCGGTGGCTACACCTTC. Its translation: CSAFSPGGYTF.

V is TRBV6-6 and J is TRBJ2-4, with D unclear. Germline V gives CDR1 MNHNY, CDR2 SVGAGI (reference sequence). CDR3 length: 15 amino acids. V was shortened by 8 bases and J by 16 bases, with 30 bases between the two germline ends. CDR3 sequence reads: CASLYTGGAYPRSYF. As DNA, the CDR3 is TGTGCCAGCCTCTACACCGGCGGAGCGTACCCCCGCTCCTACTTC.

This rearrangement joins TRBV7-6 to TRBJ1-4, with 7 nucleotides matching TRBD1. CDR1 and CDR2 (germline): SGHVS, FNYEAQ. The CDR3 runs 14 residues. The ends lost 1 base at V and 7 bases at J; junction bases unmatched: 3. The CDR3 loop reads CASSLEGAVEKLFF. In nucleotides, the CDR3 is TGTGCCAGCAGCTTAGAGGGGGCGGTTGAAAAACTGTTTTTT.

CDR3 in amino acids: CAARLAGGVDQYF. The CDR3 nucleotides are TGTGCCGCCCGACTAGCGGGGGGTGTGGACCAGTACTTC. J is TRBJ2-5 and V is TRBV6-5; 13 bases line up with TRBD2. CDR3 length equals 13 residues. J was trimmed by 10 bases and V by 11 bases; bases with no gene match: 10. Germline V CDR1 and CDR2: MNHEY, SVGAGI.

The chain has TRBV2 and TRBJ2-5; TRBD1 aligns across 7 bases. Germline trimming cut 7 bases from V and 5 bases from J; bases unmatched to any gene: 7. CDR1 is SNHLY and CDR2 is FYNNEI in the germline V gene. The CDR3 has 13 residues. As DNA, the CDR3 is TGTGCCAGCACCAGAGACAGGGTGGAGACCCAGTACTTC. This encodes CASTRDRVETQYF.

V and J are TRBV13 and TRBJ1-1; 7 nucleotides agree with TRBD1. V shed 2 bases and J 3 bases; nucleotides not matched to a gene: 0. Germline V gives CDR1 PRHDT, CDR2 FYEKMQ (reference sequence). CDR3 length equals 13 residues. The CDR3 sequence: CASSLTGDTEAFF. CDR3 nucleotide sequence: TGTGCCAGCAGCTTAACAGGGGACACTGAAGCTTTCTTT.

CDR3 in amino acids: CASSGLGQGQETQYF. CDR3 DNA sequence: TGTGCCAGTAGTGGCCTTGGACAGGGGCAAGAGACCCAGTACTTC. V and J are TRBV19 and TRBJ2-5; 9 bases are shared with TRBD1. The CDR3 has 15 amino acids. V lost 5 bases and J lost 2; bases outside the gene matches: 6. Germline-derived CDR1 and CDR2 are LNHDA and SQIVND (reference sequence).

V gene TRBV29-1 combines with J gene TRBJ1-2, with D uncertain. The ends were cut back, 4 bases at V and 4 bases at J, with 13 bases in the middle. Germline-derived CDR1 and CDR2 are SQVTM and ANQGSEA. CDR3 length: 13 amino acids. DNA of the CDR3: TGCAGCGTTGTGGGCAGAGCTGGCTATGGCTACACCTTC. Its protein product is CSVVGRAGYGYTF. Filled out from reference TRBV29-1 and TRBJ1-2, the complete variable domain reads SAVISQKPSRDICQRGTSLTIQCQVDSQVTMMFWYRQQPGQSLTLIATANQGSEATYESGFVIDKFPISRPNLTFSTLTVSNMSPEDSSIYLCSVVGRAGYGYTFGSGTRLTVV.

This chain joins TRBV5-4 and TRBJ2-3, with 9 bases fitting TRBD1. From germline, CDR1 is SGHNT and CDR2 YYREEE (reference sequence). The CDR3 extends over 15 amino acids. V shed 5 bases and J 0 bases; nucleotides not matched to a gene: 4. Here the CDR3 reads CASRPDRGSTDTQYF. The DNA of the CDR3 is TGTGCCAGCAGACCGGACAGGGGAAGCACAGATACGCAGTATTTT.

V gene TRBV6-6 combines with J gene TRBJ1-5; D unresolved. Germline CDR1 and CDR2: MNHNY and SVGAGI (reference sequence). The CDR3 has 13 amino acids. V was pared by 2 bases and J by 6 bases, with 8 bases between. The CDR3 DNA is TGTGCCAGCAGTTACAGAGGAGGTCAGCCCCAGCATTTT. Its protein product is CASSYRGGQPQHF.

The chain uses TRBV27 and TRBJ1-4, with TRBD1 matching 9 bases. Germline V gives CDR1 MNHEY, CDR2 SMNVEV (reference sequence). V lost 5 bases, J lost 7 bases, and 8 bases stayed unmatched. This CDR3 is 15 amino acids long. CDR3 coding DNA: TGTGCCAGCAGTCAAAACAGGGGGCGACGTGAAAAACTGTTTTTT. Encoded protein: CASSQNRGRREKLFF.

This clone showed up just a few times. The CDR3 is CASSPSGTSGEQFF. In nucleotides, the CDR3 is TGTGCCAGCAGCCCATCCGGGACTAGCGGTGAGCAGTTCTTC. The rearrangement uses TRBV11-2 and TRBJ2-1; 11 nucleotides match TRBD2. V gave up 5 bases and J gave up 9 bases; unmatched junction bases: 6. Germline V CDR1 and CDR2: SGHAT, FQNNGV. There are 14 residues in the CDR3.

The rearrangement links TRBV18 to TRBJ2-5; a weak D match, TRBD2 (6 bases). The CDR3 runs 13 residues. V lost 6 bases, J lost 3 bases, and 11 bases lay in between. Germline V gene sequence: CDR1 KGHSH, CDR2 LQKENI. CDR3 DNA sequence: TGTGCCAGCTCCGGGGTAGCGGAAGAGACCCAGTACTTC. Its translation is CASSGVAEETQYF.

Written as DNA, the CDR3 is TGTGCCAGCAGTCCTGCCGGGACAGGGGGTGGCTACACCTTC. Amino acid sequence: CASSPAGTGGGYTF. The chain carries TRBV28 and TRBJ1-2, with TRBD1 identical over 11 bases. Trimming cost V 5 bases and J 7 bases; bases outside gene matches: 6. Looked up from germline, CDR1 is MDHEN and CDR2 is SYDVKM. CDR3 size: 14 residues.

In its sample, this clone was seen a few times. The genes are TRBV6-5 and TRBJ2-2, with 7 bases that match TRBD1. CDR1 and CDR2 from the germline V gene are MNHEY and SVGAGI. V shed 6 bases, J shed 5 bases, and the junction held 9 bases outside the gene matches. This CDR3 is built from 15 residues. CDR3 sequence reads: CASSRRGSVTGELFF. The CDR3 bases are TGTGCCAGCAGCCGCAGGGGGTCCGTGACCGGGGAGCTGTTTTTT.

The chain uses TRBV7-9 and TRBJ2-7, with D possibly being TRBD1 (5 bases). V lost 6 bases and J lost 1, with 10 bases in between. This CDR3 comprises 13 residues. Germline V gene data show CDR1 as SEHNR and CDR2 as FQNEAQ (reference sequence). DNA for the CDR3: TGTGCCAGCAGTACAGGCTTGTCCTACGAGCAGTACTTC. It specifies CASSTGLSYEQYF.

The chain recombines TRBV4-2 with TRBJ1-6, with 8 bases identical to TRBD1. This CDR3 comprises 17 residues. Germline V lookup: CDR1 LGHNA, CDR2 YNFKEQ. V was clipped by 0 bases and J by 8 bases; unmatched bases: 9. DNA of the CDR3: TGTGCCAGCAGCCAAGACCCCCTCACAGGGGGGTATTCACCCCTCCACTTT. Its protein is CASSQDPLTGGYSPLHF.

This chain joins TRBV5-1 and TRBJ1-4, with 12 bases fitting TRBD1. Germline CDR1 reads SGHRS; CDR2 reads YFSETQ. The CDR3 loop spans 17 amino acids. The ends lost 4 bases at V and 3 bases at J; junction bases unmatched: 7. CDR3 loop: CASSPGTGGAANEKLFF. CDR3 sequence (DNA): TGCGCCAGCAGCCCCGGGACAGGGGGCGCTGCTAATGAAAAACTGTTTTTT. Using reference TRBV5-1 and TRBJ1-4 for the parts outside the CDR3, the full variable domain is KAGVTQTPRYLIKTRGQQVTLSCSPISGHRSVSWYQQTPGQGLQFLFEYFSETQRNKGNFPGRFSGRQFSNSRSEMNVSTLELGDSALYLCASSPGTGGAANEKLFFGSGTQLSVL.

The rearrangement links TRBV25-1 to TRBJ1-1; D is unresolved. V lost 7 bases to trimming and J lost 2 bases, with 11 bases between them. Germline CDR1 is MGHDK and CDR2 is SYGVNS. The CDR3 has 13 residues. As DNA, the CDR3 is TGTGCCAGCAACTCCAGAGGAAACACTGAAGCTTTCTTT. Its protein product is CASNSRGNTEAFF.

DNA for the CDR3: TGCGCCAGCAGCCAACCGGGACAGAGGCATCGGCAGTACTTC. Its protein is CASSQPGQRHRQYF. The genes are TRBV4-1 and TRBJ2-7; 7 nucleotides line up with TRBD1. CDR1 and CDR2 from the germline V gene are MGHRA and YSYEKL. This CDR3 has 14 amino acids. Trimming cost V 2 bases and J 9 bases; bases outside gene matches: 10.

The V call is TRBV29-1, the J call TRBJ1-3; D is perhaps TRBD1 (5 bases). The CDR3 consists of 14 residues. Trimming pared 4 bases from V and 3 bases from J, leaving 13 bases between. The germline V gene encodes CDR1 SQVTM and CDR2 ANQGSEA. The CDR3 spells CSVVLGTDGNTIYF. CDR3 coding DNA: TGCAGCGTTGTCCTTGGGACTGATGGAAACACCATATATTTT.

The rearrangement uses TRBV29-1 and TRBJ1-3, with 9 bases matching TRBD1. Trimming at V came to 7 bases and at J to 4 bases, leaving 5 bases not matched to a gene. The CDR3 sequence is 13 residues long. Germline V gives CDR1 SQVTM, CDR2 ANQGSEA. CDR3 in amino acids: CSGGTGIGNTIYF. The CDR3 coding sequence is TGCAGCGGGGGGACAGGGATCGGAAACACCATATATTTT.